This T cell receptor beta chain was sequenced during a study of sequential checkpoint blockade in melanoma. The CDR3 has 13 residues. V was trimmed by 0 bases and J by 7 bases, leaving 9 bases between them. CDR1 and CDR2 (germline): MNHEY, SVGAGI. Treatment indicated: randomized to nivolumab then ipilimumab (arm A) or the reverse (arm B). Sorted cells were live CD3+CD8+, lacking CD19 and CD56, from PBMCs. Only in-frame clones appear in the TCRdb table, and some are missing; sequencing was by immunoSEQ multiplex PCR. The data contain tens of thousands of clones, 75% to 90% of them singletons. The sample in question was CD8+ T cells sorted from blood (inferred from file names), obtained from a patient given nivolumab and ipilimumab in sequence. The gene calls are TRBV6-5 and TRBJ1-2; D gene unclear. The sequence derives from a human donor with melanoma. The chain's CDR3 is CASSYSRAGGYTF. The CDR3 region has the DNA TGTGCCAGCAGTTACTCCCGGGCGGGTGGCTACACCTTC.